A single sample is the source of the 21 T cell receptor beta chains below, sequenced in a study of early T cells in non-severe SARS-CoV-2 infection. One entry per CDR3 protein results from TCRdb running MiXCR on the 5' RACE reads. The sample yields about 77,000 distinct CDR3 sequences, roughly a sixth seen once. Source material: whole blood. The receptors were sampled from an adult who was a healthcare worker with PCR-confirmed SARS-CoV-2 infection or an uninfected control (not recorded which).

V and J are TRBV5-1 and TRBJ1-1; TRBD1 matches at 7 bases. Germline trimming cut 4 bases from V and 0 bases from J; bases unmatched to any gene: 9. This CDR3 spans 16 amino acids. CDR1 is SGHRS and CDR2 is YFSETQ in the germline V gene. This CDR3 is CASSNRDSNLNTEAFF. The CDR3, as DNA: TGCGCCAGCAGCAACCGGGACAGCAACTTGAACACTGAAGCTTTCTTT.

The chain joins TRBV28 to TRBJ1-2, with 11 bases that match TRBD1. Germline-derived CDR1 and CDR2 are MDHEN and SYDVKM. J gave up 2 bases and V 6 bases, and 14 bases lay outside the gene matches. The CDR3 covers 18 residues. CDR3 sequence reads: CASSLGTGGSRMNYGYTF. CDR3 nucleotide sequence: TGTGCCAGCAGCTTAGGGACAGGGGGTAGTCGGATGAACTATGGCTACACCTTC.

The CDR3 bases are TGTGCCAGCAGCCTCGTGGCAGGGAATGAAAAACTGTTTTTT. It is translated as CASSLVAGNEKLFF. This chain uses TRBV7-9 with TRBJ1-4, with D maybe TRBD1 (5 bases). Germline CDR1 reads SEHNR; CDR2 reads FQNEAQ (reference sequence). The CDR3 has 14 amino acids. The V end was cut by 5 bases, the J end by 5 bases, with 12 bases between.

The chain couples TRBV12-3 or TRBV12-4 to TRBJ2-3, with 12 bases matching TRBD2. This CDR3 has 14 amino acids. V was clipped by 5 bases and J by 7 bases; unmatched bases: 4. The CDR3: CASSPSGGGHTQYF. The CDR3 DNA sequence: TGTGCCAGCAGTCCTAGCGGGGGGGGTCATACGCAGTATTTT.

The chain has TRBV11-2 and TRBJ2-7; the D gene is possibly TRBD2 (6 bases). Germline assignment: CDR1 SGHAT and CDR2 FQNNGV. This CDR3 is 16 amino acids long. Trimming shortened V by 1 base and J by 2 bases, and 15 bases separated the two germline ends. CDR3 loop: CASSLVLGLDPYEQYF. Written as DNA, the CDR3 is TGTGCCAGCAGCTTAGTGTTGGGACTGGATCCCTACGAGCAGTACTTC.

The rearrangement links TRBV30 to TRBJ2-7; maybe TRBD1 (6 bases). The CDR3 has 13 residues. V shed 0 bases and J shed 3 bases, with 9 bases lying between them. From germline, CDR1 is GTSNPN and CDR2 SVGIG (reference sequence). Here the CDR3 reads CAWSVGTNYEQYF. CDR3 DNA sequence: TGTGCCTGGAGTGTAGGGACAAACTACGAGCAGTACTTC.

This sequence joins TRBV30 and TRBJ1-1, with D possibly matching TRBD1 (5 bases). Germline V gene lookup returns CDR1 GTSNPN and CDR2 SVGIG (reference sequence). The V end was cut by 0 bases, the J end by 11 bases, with 13 bases between. CDR3 size: 12 residues. The CDR3 DNA follows: TGTGCCTGGAGTGTCGGGGCAGGGCGGGCTTTCTTT. Translated, it gives CAWSVGAGRAFF.

The chain employs TRBV24-1 and TRBJ2-1; 9 bases match TRBD2. The V gene end was trimmed by 4 bases and the J gene end by 4 bases; junction bases not matched to a gene: 7. There are 16 residues in the CDR3. CDR1 is KGHDR and CDR2 is SFDVKD in the germline V gene. CDR3 bases: TGTGCCACCAGTGACGCTAGCGGGATAACGTACAATGAGCAGTTCTTC. It codes for CATSDASGITYNEQFF.

As concerns this clonotype: The germline gene is not matched at one end of the junction; a read error may be the cause. The chain couples TRBV12-3 or TRBV12-4 to TRBJ1-3; no firm D call. CDR3 length: 13 residues. CDR3 sequence: CASRQTSENTIYF. In nucleotides, the CDR3 is TGTGCCAGCAGGCAGACATCTGAAAACACCATATATTTT.

This clonotype was counted a few times. The rearrangement links TRBV20-1 to TRBJ1-1, with D hard to call. CDR1 is DFQATT, CDR2 SNEGSKA, per germline (reference sequence). The CDR3 sequence is 12 residues long. Trimming took off 8 bases at V and 6 bases at J, with 16 bases between the two ends. DNA for the CDR3: TGCAGTATTATTCGGGGATCCCCTGAAGCTTTCTTT. Residues: CSIIRGSPEAFF.

This clonotype was seen a handful of times. The chain couples TRBV9 to TRBJ2-1; no clear D. Trimming stripped 0 bases from V and 8 bases from J, with 12 bases between. Looked up from germline, CDR1 is SGDLS and CDR2 is YYNGEE. This CDR3 has 14 residues. The CDR3 loop is CASSVEIVGDEQFF. The DNA of the CDR3 is TGTGCCAGCAGCGTAGAAATAGTTGGGGATGAGCAGTTCTTC.

This clonotype was recorded a few times. This rearrangement joins TRBV29-1 to TRBJ2-2, with no clear D. Germline lookup yields CDR1 SQVTM and CDR2 ANQGSEA. The CDR3 spans 14 residues. V lost 4 bases and J 1 base, leaving 10 bases between the germline ends. The CDR3 loop reads CSVVRDMNTGELFF. The CDR3, as DNA: TGCAGCGTTGTAAGGGATATGAACACCGGGGAGCTGTTTTTT.

This clonotype was seen a handful of times. V gene TRBV10-3 combines with J gene TRBJ2-1, with D hard to call. In germline, CDR1 is ENHRY, CDR2 SYGVKD. This CDR3 is built from 15 residues. V was shortened by 4 bases and J by 5 bases, with 15 bases between the two germline ends. The CDR3 nucleotides read TGTGCCATCAGTGTAGGAGCGCAACTCGACAATGAGCAGTTCTTC. This encodes CAISVGAQLDNEQFF.

The V gene is TRBV20-1, the J gene TRBJ1-4; 7 nucleotides match TRBD1. This CDR3 is built from 14 residues. Germline CDR1 and CDR2: DFQATT and SNEGSKA (reference sequence). V gave up 5 bases and J gave up 7 bases; unmatched junction bases: 10. CDR3 sequence reads: CSARRQGGGEKLFF. CDR3 DNA sequence: TGCAGTGCTCGCAGACAGGGAGGGGGTGAAAAACTGTTTTTT.

In the case of this clonotype: This may come from a read error, since a much larger clone is one base off. The chain couples TRBV11-3 to TRBJ1-3; a possible D gene is TRBD1 (5 bases). CDR1 is SGHNT, CDR2 YENEEA, per germline. The CDR3 totals 15 residues. CDR3 sequence reads: CASSLLTGPGNTTYF. The CDR3 DNA reads as TGTGCCAGCAGCTTACTTACAGGACCTGGAAACACCACATATTTT.

This CDR3 reads CSVGEVDEKLFF. The DNA of the CDR3 is TGCAGCGTCGGGGAAGTGGACGAAAAACTGTTTTTT. The chain couples TRBV29-1 to TRBJ1-4; D is undetermined. Per germline, CDR1 SQVTM and CDR2 ANQGSEA. This CDR3 is 12 amino acids long. V lost 6 bases and J 8 bases, leaving 13 bases between the germline ends.

The V call is TRBV11-3, the J call TRBJ1-2; maybe TRBD1 (6 bases). Trimming cost V 2 bases and J 4 bases, with 8 bases left between them. CDR1 SGHNT and CDR2 YENEEA come from the germline V gene. This CDR3 is 13 amino acids long. The CDR3: CASSLQQGYGYTF. The CDR3 coding sequence is TGTGCCAGCAGCTTACAACAGGGCTATGGCTACACCTTC.

The chain recombines TRBV30 with TRBJ1-4, with D tentatively TRBD1 (6 bases). V lost 0 bases to trimming and J lost 4 bases, with 12 bases between them. Germline loops: CDR1 GTSNPN, CDR2 SVGIG (reference sequence). CDR3 length: 15 amino acids. The CDR3 nucleotides are TGTGCCTGGAGTGTAGGGGGAACGGGTAATGAAAAACTGTTTTTT. Encoded protein: CAWSVGGTGNEKLFF.

This clonotype came up a few times. V gene TRBV10-2 combines with J gene TRBJ2-3; D perhaps matches TRBD1 (6 bases). The germline gives CDR1 WSHSY, CDR2 SAAADI. The CDR3 sequence is 12 residues long. Trimming cost V 7 bases and J 4 bases, with 9 bases left between them. The CDR3: CASKQGSDTQYF. CDR3 DNA: TGCGCCAGCAAACAGGGTTCAGATACGCAGTATTTT.

The chain recombines TRBV27 with TRBJ2-3; 9 nucleotides match TRBD1. Per the germline V gene, CDR1 is MNHEY and CDR2 is SMNVEV (reference sequence). The CDR3 spans 15 residues. The V and J ends lost 6 bases and 2 bases, in that order; junction bases with no gene match: 6. This chain's CDR3 is CASSPQGAITDTQYF. The CDR3 region has the DNA TGTGCCAGCAGCCCACAGGGGGCAATCACAGATACGCAGTATTTT.

This clonotype has more than one count but fewer than ten. V gene TRBV20-1 combines with J gene TRBJ1-1; TRBD1 is a possible D gene (5 bases). Germline V gene data show CDR1 as DFQATT and CDR2 as SNEGSKA (reference sequence). The CDR3 contains 14 residues. The V and J ends lost 3 bases and 4 bases respectively, with 15 bases between them. CDR3 amino acids: CSASYPQVGTEAFF. In DNA, the CDR3 is TGCAGTGCTAGCTACCCACAGGTAGGCACTGAAGCTTTCTTT.